These 29 T cell receptor beta chains originate from one sample sequenced in a study of T-cell reconstitution after alpha-beta-depleted transplantation in children (dated by TCRdb to 2015 to 2016). Sample treatment or condition, as interpreted from the label and publication: allogeneic hematopoietic cell transplantation with graft depleted of TCRalphabeta T cells and CD19 B cells. Library preparation employed PCR. The sequencer listed for this sample is Illumina HiSeq 2500. TCR library preparation used molecular barcoding, with unique molecular identifiers applied to normalize quantification of the TCRbeta repertoire. TCRdb's own reprocessing of the public reads used fastp at Q25 and MiXCR and kept productive beta chains. Duplicate CDR3 protein sequences are folded into a single record with the most common DNA and genes. A total of hundreds of thousands of distinct CDR3 sequences appear in this sample, around 12% of them only once. The ten top clones hold approximately 0.8% of the sample.

The sample was PBMCs, taken before TCRalphabeta/CD19-depleted stem cell transplant. These receptors all come from a girl aged 2-10 years with congenital amegakaryocytic thrombocytopenia, due to receive a stem cell transplant.

The rearrangement links TRBV25-1 to TRBJ1-2; perhaps TRBD1 as D (5 bases). The CDR3 runs 12 residues. Trimming left V 8 bases short and J 8 bases short, with 15 bases between. In germline, CDR1 is MGHDK, CDR2 SYGVNS. The CDR3 DNA reads TGTGCCAGCTTGGCAGGGCAGTCGGGCTACACCTTC. Translated, it gives CASLAGQSGYTF.

This clonotype showed up just a few times. For the CDR3, the DNA is TGTGCCAGCAGCTTAACCGCGGACCGCTCCTACAATGAGCAGTTCTTC. This sequence encodes CASSLTADRSYNEQFF. The V call is TRBV7-3, the J call TRBJ2-1; D not certain. The CDR3 has 16 amino acids. V lost 0 bases and J lost 0, with 9 bases in between. Germline CDR1 SGHTA, CDR2 FQGTGA.

This chain connects TRBV25-1 to TRBJ2-1; D call uncertain. Germline CDR1 and CDR2: MGHDK and SYGVNS. The CDR3 extends over 13 amino acids. V shed 4 bases and J shed 0 bases, with 4 bases lying between them. CDR3 nucleotide sequence: TGTGCCAGCAGTGGGGCCTCCTACAATGAGCAGTTCTTC. This gives the protein CASSGASYNEQFF.

This clonotype has just a few counts. This sequence joins TRBV10-2 and TRBJ2-5; D perhaps matches TRBD2 (6 bases). Trimming cost V 2 bases and J 4 bases, with 17 bases left between them. Germline V gene data show CDR1 as WSHSY and CDR2 as SAAADI. The CDR3 loop spans 16 amino acids. In nucleotides, the CDR3 is TGCGCCAGCAGTGAGACCGGGACTCTGGGGGGAGAGACCCAGTACTTC. Residues: CASSETGTLGGETQYF.

This clonotype was found many times. J is TRBJ2-1 and V is TRBV5-1; D unclear. In germline, CDR1 is SGHRS, CDR2 YFSETQ. This CDR3 spans 14 amino acids. V shed 4 bases and J shed 0 bases, with 8 bases lying between them. The CDR3 sequence is CASSPNYSYNEQFF. The CDR3 nucleotides are TGCGCCAGCAGCCCGAACTACTCCTACAATGAGCAGTTCTTC.

This clonotype was observed at least ten times. The chain carries TRBV6-1 and TRBJ1-1; TRBD1 is a possible D gene (5 bases). Germline CDR1 MNHNS, CDR2 SASEGT. The CDR3 is 15 residues long. Trimming shortened V by 7 bases and J by 0 bases, and 15 bases separated the two germline ends. Here the CDR3 DNA reads TGTGCCAGCAAATTCCTCAGGGAAATGAACACTGAAGCTTTCTTT. Protein sequence: CASKFLREMNTEAFF.

The gene calls are TRBV12-3 or TRBV12-4 and TRBJ2-7; D is perhaps TRBD2 (6 bases). The germline V and J ends were trimmed by 3 bases and 2 bases, with 14 bases remaining between them. CDR3 length equals 15 residues. CDR3 in amino acids: CASSFRYGSPYEQYF. For the CDR3, the DNA is TGTGCCAGCAGTTTCCGTTACGGGAGTCCCTACGAGCAGTACTTC.

The J gene is TRBJ1-1, the V gene TRBV15; 8 bases are shared with TRBD1. Germline loops: CDR1 LNHNV, CDR2 YYDKDF (reference sequence). V lost 0 bases to trimming and J lost 12 bases; unmatched junction nucleotides: 15. The CDR3 runs to 16 residues. The CDR3 reads CATSRDLPRGQAQTFF. DNA of the CDR3: TGTGCCACCAGCAGAGATCTTCCCAGGGGACAGGCTCAGACTTTCTTT.

This clonotype was seen only a few times. It may be a read error: a sequence one base away is much more abundant. This chain connects TRBV5-1 to TRBJ2-1; D perhaps matches TRBD2 (6 bases). The V end was cut by 0 bases, the J end by 0 bases, with 7 bases between. The CDR3 consists of 15 residues. Germline V gives CDR1 SGHRS, CDR2 YFSETQ. The CDR3 DNA reads as TGCGCCAGCAGCTTGGCGGGAGACTCCTACAATGAGCAGTTCTTC. Protein: CASSLAGDSYNEQFF.

This clonotype came up many times. This chain connects TRBV7-9 to TRBJ2-7; maybe TRBD1 (5 bases). V lost 4 bases to trimming and J lost 3 bases, with 19 bases between them. CDR3 length: 16 residues. Germline loops: CDR1 SEHNR, CDR2 FQNEAQ (reference sequence). The CDR3 sequence: CASSSPTAVFYYEQYF. The CDR3 DNA follows: TGTGCCAGCAGCTCCCCGACAGCCGTGTTTTACTACGAGCAGTACTTC.

This clonotype was counted at least ten times. The rearrangement uses TRBV3-1 and TRBJ2-1, with 9 bases matching TRBD2. From germline, CDR1 is LGHDT and CDR2 YNNKEL (reference sequence). Trimming took 4 bases from V and 5 from J; bases not matched to a gene: 9. The CDR3 loop spans 16 amino acids. The CDR3 bases are TGTGCCAGCAGCCCGGACAGTAGCGGGAGAGACAATGAGCAGTTCTTC. It yields the protein CASSPDSSGRDNEQFF.

This clonotype was seen a handful of times. The chain joins TRBV12-3 or TRBV12-4 to TRBJ2-6; D remains ambiguous. This CDR3 has 17 residues. V was clipped by 1 base and J by 3 bases, with 13 bases between them. CDR3 region: CASSLEGPDRGANVLTF. CDR3 DNA: TGTGCCAGCAGTTTAGAGGGCCCAGACCGTGGGGCCAACGTCCTGACTTTC.

This clonotype was seen many times. The CDR3 sequence: CASSRGTDDTSDTQYF. CDR3 DNA sequence: TGTGCCAGCAGTCGGGGGACAGACGACACATCAGATACGCAGTATTTT. The chain has TRBV6-1 and TRBJ2-3, with a weak D call TRBD1 (7 bases). CDR1 and CDR2 (germline): MNHNS, SASEGT. The CDR3 length is 16 residues. Trimming took off 5 bases at V and 4 bases at J, with 19 bases between the two ends.

This clonotype was seen ten or more times. The chain carries TRBV29-1 and TRBJ2-2; D is uncertain. CDR1 SQVTM and CDR2 ANQGSEA come from the germline V gene. This CDR3 is built from 15 residues. Trimming took off 4 bases at V and 3 bases at J, with 15 bases between the two ends. The CDR3 loop reads CSVVLPPGDTGELFF. Here the CDR3 DNA reads TGCAGCGTTGTCTTACCCCCAGGAGACACCGGGGAGCTGTTTTTT.

This clonotype has more than one count but fewer than ten. The V gene is TRBV12-3 or TRBV12-4, the J gene TRBJ1-1, with TRBD1 identical over 9 bases. This CDR3 comprises 14 residues. The ends lost 9 bases at V and 1 base at J; junction bases unmatched: 6. This CDR3 is CASLRDRANTEAFF. The DNA for the CDR3 is TGTGCCAGTTTACGGGACAGGGCGAACACTGAAGCTTTCTTT.

This clonotype was seen many times. This rearrangement joins TRBV7-9 to TRBJ2-5; TRBD1 matches 8 bases. Trimming removed 4 bases from V and 5 bases from J; junction bases left unmatched: 9. Germline V CDR1 and CDR2: SEHNR, FQNEAQ (reference sequence). This CDR3 comprises 15 residues. CDR3 in amino acids: CASSWGQAGWETQYF. The CDR3, as DNA: TGTGCCAGCAGCTGGGGACAGGCCGGCTGGGAGACCCAGTACTTC.

This clonotype was detected ten times or more. The genes are TRBV11-3 and TRBJ1-5; D is unresolved. The CDR3 has 17 residues. V was clipped by 0 bases and J by 2 bases, with 14 bases between them. CDR1 SGHNT and CDR2 YENEEA come from the germline V gene. CDR3 residues: CASSLDLVGDGNQPQHF. DNA for the CDR3: TGTGCCAGCAGCTTAGATCTTGTGGGTGACGGCAATCAGCCCCAGCATTTT.

J is TRBJ1-6 and V is TRBV4-1; no clear D gene. Trimming took off 1 base at V and 0 bases at J, with 4 bases between the two ends. The CDR3 loop spans 15 amino acids. The germline CDR1 and CDR2 sequences are MGHRA and YSYEKL. For the CDR3, the DNA is TGCGCCAGCAGCCAAGGGAGCTCCTATAATTCACCCCTCCACTTT. Amino acid sequence: CASSQGSSYNSPLHF.

This clonotype has ten or more counts. The V and J genes are TRBV2 and TRBJ1-5; D is uncertain. The V gene lost 8 bases and the J gene lost 0 bases, with 11 bases spanning the gap. The CDR3 extends over 14 amino acids. Germline V gene data show CDR1 as SNHLY and CDR2 as FYNNEI. The CDR3 nucleotides are TGTGCCAGCTTTGACGGAAATAGCAATCAGCCCCAGCATTTT. It translates to CASFDGNSNQPQHF.

This clonotype was observed a few times. The J gene is TRBJ2-7, the V gene TRBV5-1, with 8 bases that match TRBD2. CDR1 is SGHRS and CDR2 is YFSETQ in the germline V gene. The J segment lost 5 bases and the V segment lost 1 base, leaving 5 bases of the junction unmatched. The CDR3 consists of 14 residues. CDR3 DNA sequence: TGCGCCAGCAGCTTGTTCGGGAGGGACAACGAGCAGTACTTC. Its protein is CASSLFGRDNEQYF.

This clonotype was detected many times. The V and J genes are TRBV28 and TRBJ2-5; no firm D call. CDR1 and CDR2 (germline): MDHEN, SYDVKM. Trimming removed 2 bases from V and 9 bases from J, with 13 bases in between. This CDR3 has 13 residues. In DNA, the CDR3 is TGTGCCAGCAGTTTAGTATCCTCGGATTCCCAGTACTTC. Encoded protein: CASSLVSSDSQYF.

This clonotype has just a few counts. The J gene is TRBJ2-6, the V gene TRBV5-1; 10 positions agree with TRBD2. The V gene end was trimmed by 4 bases and the J gene end by 0 bases; junction bases not matched to a gene: 10. Looked up from germline, CDR1 is SGHRS and CDR2 is YFSETQ. The CDR3 has 19 amino acids. The CDR3 is CASSQSGLAGDSGANVLTF. The CDR3 region has the DNA TGCGCCAGCAGCCAAAGCGGGCTAGCGGGAGACTCTGGGGCCAACGTCCTGACTTTC.

This clonotype has only a few counts. This chain uses TRBV7-9 with TRBJ2-2, with D maybe TRBD2 (6 bases). The length of the CDR3 is 16 residues. CDR1 is SEHNR and CDR2 is FQNEAQ in the germline V gene (reference sequence). Deletions cut 6 bases from V and 0 bases from J, with 14 bases between. In DNA form, the CDR3 reads TGTGCCAGCAGACACGGGAGCAAAGCGAACACCGGGGAGCTGTTTTTT. Amino acid sequence: CASRHGSKANTGELFF. Full variable domain (outside the CDR3, taken from reference TRBV7-9 and TRBJ2-2): DTGVSQNPRHKITKRGQNVTFRCDPISEHNRLYWYRQTLGQGPEFLTYFQNEAQLEKSRLLSDRFSAERPKGSFSTLEIQRTEQGDSAMYLCASRHGSKANTGELFFGEGSRLTVL.

CDR3 in DNA: TGTGCCAGCAGCTCGTCGGGACTAGTCTACAATGAGCAGTTCTTC. Protein: CASSSSGLVYNEQFF. V and J are TRBV7-2 and TRBJ2-1; 8 positions match TRBD2. The CDR3 sequence is 15 residues long. CDR1 and CDR2 from the germline V gene are SGHTA and FQGNSA. V dropped 4 bases and J dropped 3; count of bases not matched to a gene: 5. The whole variable domain, remainder taken from reference TRBV7-2 and TRBJ2-1, is GAGVSQSPSNKVTEKGKDVELRCDPISGHTALYWYRQSLGQGLEFLIYFQGNSAPDKSGLPSDRFSAERTGGSVSTLTIQRTQQEDSAVYLCASSSSGLVYNEQFFGPGTRLTVL.

The CDR3 protein is CATSRDRTYMNTEAFF. DNA of the CDR3: TGTGCCACCAGCAGAGATCGGACGTACATGAACACTGAAGCTTTCTTT. The rearrangement uses TRBV15 and TRBJ1-1; D remains ambiguous. CDR1 LNHNV and CDR2 YYDKDF come from the germline V gene (reference sequence). The V end was cut by 0 bases, the J end by 0 bases, with 11 bases between. The CDR3 runs to 16 residues.

This clonotype occurred many times. The J gene is TRBJ2-7, the V gene TRBV12-3 or TRBV12-4, with TRBD2 matching over 9 bases. V was clipped by 1 base and J by 5 bases; unmatched bases: 0. The CDR3 is 13 amino acids. In DNA, the CDR3 is TGTGCCAGCAGTTTAGGGACTAGCGACGAGCAGTACTTC. It is translated as CASSLGTSDEQYF.

This clonotype appeared a few times. V gene TRBV6-1 combines with J gene TRBJ2-1; D may match TRBD1 or TRBD2 (5 bases each). CDR3 length equals 16 residues. Germline V CDR1 and CDR2: MNHNS, SASEGT. Trimming shortened V by 7 bases and J by 7 bases, and 23 bases separated the two germline ends. Here the CDR3 DNA reads TGTGCCAGCACCCAACTGAGGGGCCACCCTAGGAATGAGCAGTTCTTC. Protein: CASTQLRGHPRNEQFF.

This clonotype came up once. The chain recombines TRBV6-1 with TRBJ2-3; D may be TRBD2 (6 bases). Germline V lookup: CDR1 MNHNS, CDR2 SASEGT. CDR3 length equals 14 residues. The germline V and J ends were trimmed by 6 bases and 1 base, with 11 bases remaining between them. CDR3 in amino acids: CASRRRAGTDTQYF. For the CDR3, the DNA is TGTGCCAGCAGGCGGAGGGCAGGCACAGATACGCAGTATTTT.

The CDR3, as DNA: TGTGCCACCAGTGAGCCCGGGACAGCACACCAAGAGACCCAGTACTTC. Amino acids: CATSEPGTAHQETQYF. The J gene is TRBJ2-5, the V gene TRBV24-1, with 7 nucleotides matching TRBD1. Germline CDR1 is KGHDR and CDR2 is SFDVKD. This CDR3 region has 16 residues. The junction had 7 bases not matched to a gene; V was cut back by 4 bases and J by 0 bases.